This T cell receptor beta chain was identified in a study of CD8 T cells in Susac syndrome. Study outcomes and limitations: The study acknowledged a relatively small number of individuals in its TCR sequencing and HLA analysis.

Of note for this clonotype: Its antigen is not identified.

The study sequenced TCR beta in blood CD8+ and CD4+ T cells. With random hexamers, reverse transcription was performed on about 0.45 to 1 ug of RNA. Amplification of TCR beta CDR3 across 54 Vbeta and 13 Jbeta was performed with immunoSEQ multiplex PCR. MiXCR was run by TCRdb on the immunoSEQ multiplex PCR reads, yielding one entry per CDR3 protein. Of a few hundred thousand distinct CDR3 sequences in the sample, approximately 95% were seen once. This CDR3 is 12 amino acids long. CDR1 SQVTM and CDR2 ANQGSEA come from the germline V gene. The V end was cut by 5 bases, the J end by 4 bases, with 11 bases between.

V gene TRBV29-1 combines with J gene TRBJ1-1, with D tentatively TRBD1 (6 bases). The clonotype comes from a human donor with multiple sclerosis. Sequenced sample: CD4+ T cells from PBMCs. CDR3 amino acids: CSVLRGSTEAFF. DNA of the CDR3: TGCAGCGTTCTCAGGGGAAGCACTGAAGCTTTCTTT.